This T cell receptor beta chain was obtained from a study of blood T cell repertoires in COVID-19. Study at large: Italy, Spain and the United States were the sources of the convalescent and acute COVID-19 samples. From T cells, B-cell-depleted T cells, or PBMCs came the material, which was cDNA or gDNA.

This CDR3 region has 18 residues. Germline V CDR1 and CDR2: LNHNV, YYDKDF (reference sequence). Deletions cut 5 bases from V and 7 bases from J, with 24 bases between. Per the original methods: Estimation of nucleated cell counts was performed using reference gene primer amplification. Only in-frame clones appear in the TCRdb table, and some are missing; sequencing was by immunoSEQ multiplex PCR. V and J calls and clone size are copied from that table; D and trimming were computed from the DNA. Of about 150,000 clones in the sample, around 87% were seen once. Sequencing was carried out using peripheral blood. The sequence was obtained from an older man with acute or convalescent COVID-19. The gene calls are TRBV15 and TRBJ1-6; no clear D. Here the CDR3 reads CATSSHPTSGIGNSPLHF. The CDR3 DNA follows: TGTGCCACCAGCTCCCACCCCACGTCGGGGATAGGGAATTCACCCCTCCACTTT.